The source of this T cell receptor beta chain is a study of cytomegalovirus exposure and HLA in healthy donors. Study-level findings and limits: Apparent HLA restriction characterized most CMV-associated TCR beta chains in a later analysis.

CDR3 length equals 17 residues. Trimming stripped 1 base from V and 8 bases from J, with 23 bases between. In germline, CDR1 is LGHNA, CDR2 YSLEER. Primers: 60 Vbeta forward and 13 Jbeta reverse. Here immunoSEQ multiplex PCR was the method, and the copy in TCRdb shows in-frame clones only, minus some. The sample holds about 170,000 clones; around 77% are singletons and the top ten take around 3%. Turning to this clone: The antigen is unknown.

This chain uses TRBV4-3 with TRBJ1-2, with no clear D. The sequenced sample was PBMCs. The origin of this receptor is a female donor in good health and CMV-seronegative. The CDR3 loop is CASSQVNPSTRAYGYTF. CDR3 bases: TGCGCCAGCAGCCAAGTAAATCCTTCGACGAGGGCATACGGCTACACCTTC.